One TCR beta chain is described in this entry. Its specificity is unknown. The PCR made use of 60 Vbeta and 13 Jbeta primers. Measured with immunoSEQ multiplex PCR; TCRdb has only the in-frame clones, and not every one. The table has 100,000 to 150,000 clones, around 82% seen once. This sample was included in a study of cytomegalovirus exposure and HLA in healthy donors. The study's findings and limits: Later genetic work tied a missense DCLRE1C variant to beta-chain V and J trimming. Previous analysis showed most TCR beta V segments were productive about 87% or about 30% of the time.

The CDR3 runs 12 residues. Trimming removed 3 bases at V and 3 bases at J, with 5 bases between. Germline CDR1 MGHDK, CDR2 SYGVNS. This receptor was identified in a boy aged 5-17 years in good health and CMV-seronegative. Sequencing was done on a sample of PBMCs. This chain connects TRBV25-1 to TRBJ1-2; D gene ambiguous. The CDR3 here is CASSDSHYGYTF. The CDR3 nucleotides read TGTGCCAGCAGTGACTCCCACTATGGCTACACCTTC.